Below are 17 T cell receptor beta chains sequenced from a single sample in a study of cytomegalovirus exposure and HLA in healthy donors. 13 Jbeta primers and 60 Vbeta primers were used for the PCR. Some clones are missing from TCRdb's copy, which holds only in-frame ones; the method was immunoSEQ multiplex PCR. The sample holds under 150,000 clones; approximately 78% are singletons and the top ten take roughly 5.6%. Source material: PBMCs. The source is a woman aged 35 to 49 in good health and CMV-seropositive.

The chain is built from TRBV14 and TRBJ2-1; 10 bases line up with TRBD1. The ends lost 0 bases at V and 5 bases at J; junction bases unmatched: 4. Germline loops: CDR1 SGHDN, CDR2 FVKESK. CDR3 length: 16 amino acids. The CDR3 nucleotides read TGTGCCAGCAGCCAAGAGGGACAGGGGTTCGACAATGAGCAGTTCTTC. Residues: CASSQEGQGFDNEQFF.

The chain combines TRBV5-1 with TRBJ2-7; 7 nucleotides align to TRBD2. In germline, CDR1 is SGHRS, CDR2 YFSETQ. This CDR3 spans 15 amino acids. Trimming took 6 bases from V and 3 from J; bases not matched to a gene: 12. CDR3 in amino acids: CASTWGGRGNYEQYF. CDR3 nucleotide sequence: TGCGCCAGCACCTGGGGCGGGAGAGGGAACTACGAGCAGTACTTC.

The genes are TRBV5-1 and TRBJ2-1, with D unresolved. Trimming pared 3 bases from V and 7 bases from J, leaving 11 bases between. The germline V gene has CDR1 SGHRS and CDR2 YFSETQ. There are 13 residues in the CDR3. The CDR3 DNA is TGCGCCAGCAGCTCCCTAATTAAAAATGAGCAGTTCTTC. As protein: CASSSLIKNEQFF. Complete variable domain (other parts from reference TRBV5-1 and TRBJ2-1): KAGVTQTPRYLIKTRGQQVTLSCSPISGHRSVSWYQQTPGQGLQFLFEYFSETQRNKGNFPGRFSGRQFSNSRSEMNVSTLELGDSALYLCASSSLIKNEQFFGPGTRLTVL.

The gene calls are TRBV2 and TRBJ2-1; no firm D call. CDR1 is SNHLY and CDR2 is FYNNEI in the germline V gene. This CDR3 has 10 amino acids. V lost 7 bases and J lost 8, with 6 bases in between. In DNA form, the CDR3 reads TGTGCCAGCACATTCCATGAGCAGTTCTTC. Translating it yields CASTFHEQFF. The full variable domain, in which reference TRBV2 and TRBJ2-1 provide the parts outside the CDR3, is EPEVTQTPSHQVTQMGQEVILRCVPISNHLYFYWYRQILGQKVEFLVSFYNNEISEKSEIFDDQFSVERPDGSNFTLKIRSTKLEDSAMYFCASTFHEQFFGPGTRLTVL.

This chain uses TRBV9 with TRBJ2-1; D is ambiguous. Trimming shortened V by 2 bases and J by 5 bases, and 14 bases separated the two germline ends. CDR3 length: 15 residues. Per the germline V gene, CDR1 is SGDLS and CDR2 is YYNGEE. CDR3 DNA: TGTGCCAGCAGCGTTAGAGACTTCCCCGACAATGAGCAGTTCTTC. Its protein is CASSVRDFPDNEQFF.

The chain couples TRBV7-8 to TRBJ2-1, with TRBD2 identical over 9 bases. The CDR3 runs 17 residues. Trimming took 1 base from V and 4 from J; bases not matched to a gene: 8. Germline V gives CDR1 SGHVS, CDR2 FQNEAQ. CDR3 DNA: TGTGCCAGCAGCTTAGGGATGGTAGCGGGAGTATACAATGAGCAGTTCTTC. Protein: CASSLGMVAGVYNEQFF.

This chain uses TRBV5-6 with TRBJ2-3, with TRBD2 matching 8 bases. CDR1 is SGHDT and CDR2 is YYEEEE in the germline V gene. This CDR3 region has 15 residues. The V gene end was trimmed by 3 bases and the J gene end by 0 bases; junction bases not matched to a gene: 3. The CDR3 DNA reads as TGTGCCAGCAGCTCTGAGCGGGGGAGCACAGATACGCAGTATTTT. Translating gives CASSSERGSTDTQYF.

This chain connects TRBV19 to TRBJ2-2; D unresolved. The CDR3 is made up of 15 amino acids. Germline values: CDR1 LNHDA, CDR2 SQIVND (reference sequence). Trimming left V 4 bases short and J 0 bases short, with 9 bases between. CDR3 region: CASSKQIPNTGELFF. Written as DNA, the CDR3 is TGTGCCAGTAGTAAACAAATACCGAACACCGGGGAGCTGTTTTTT.

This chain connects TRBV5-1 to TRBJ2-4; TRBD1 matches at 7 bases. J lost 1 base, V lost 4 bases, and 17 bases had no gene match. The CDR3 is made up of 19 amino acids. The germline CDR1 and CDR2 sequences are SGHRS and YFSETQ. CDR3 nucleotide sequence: TGCGCCAGCAGCATAAGACAGGGAAATGCCTTAGACGCCAAAAACATTCAGTACTTC. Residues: CASSIRQGNALDAKNIQYF.

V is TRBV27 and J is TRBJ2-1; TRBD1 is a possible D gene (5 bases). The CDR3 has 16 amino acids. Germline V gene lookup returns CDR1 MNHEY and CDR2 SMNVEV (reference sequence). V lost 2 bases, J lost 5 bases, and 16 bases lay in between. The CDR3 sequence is CASSLRGNGAHNEQFF. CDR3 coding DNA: TGTGCCAGCAGTTTAAGGGGTAACGGAGCCCACAATGAGCAGTTCTTC.

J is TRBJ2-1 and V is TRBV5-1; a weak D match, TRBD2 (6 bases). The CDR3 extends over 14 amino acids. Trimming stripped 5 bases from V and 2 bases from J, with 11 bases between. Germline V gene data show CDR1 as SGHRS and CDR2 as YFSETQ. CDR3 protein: CASRSGLTYNEQFF. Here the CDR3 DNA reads TGCGCCAGCAGGAGCGGGCTAACCTACAATGAGCAGTTCTTC. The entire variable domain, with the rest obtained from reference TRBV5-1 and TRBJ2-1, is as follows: KAGVTQTPRYLIKTRGQQVTLSCSPISGHRSVSWYQQTPGQGLQFLFEYFSETQRNKGNFPGRFSGRQFSNSRSEMNVSTLELGDSALYLCASRSGLTYNEQFFGPGTRLTVL.

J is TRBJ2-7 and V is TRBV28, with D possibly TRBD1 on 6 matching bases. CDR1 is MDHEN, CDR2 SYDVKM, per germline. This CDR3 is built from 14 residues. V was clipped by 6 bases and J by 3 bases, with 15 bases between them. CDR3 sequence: CASRPPGQFYEQYF. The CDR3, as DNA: TGTGCCAGCAGGCCACCGGGACAATTCTACGAGCAGTACTTC.

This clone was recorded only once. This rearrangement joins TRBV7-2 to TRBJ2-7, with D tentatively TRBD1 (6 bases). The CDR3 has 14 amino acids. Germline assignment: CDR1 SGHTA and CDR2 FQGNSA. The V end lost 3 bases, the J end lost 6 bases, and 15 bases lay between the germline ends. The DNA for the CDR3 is TGTGCCAGCAGCTTGAGCAGGGGTCAGCCCGAGCAGTACTTC. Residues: CASSLSRGQPEQYF.

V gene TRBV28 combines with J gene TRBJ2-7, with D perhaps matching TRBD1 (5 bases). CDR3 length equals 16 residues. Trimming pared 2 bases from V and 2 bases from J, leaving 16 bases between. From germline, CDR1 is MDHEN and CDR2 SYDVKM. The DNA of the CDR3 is TGTGCCAGCAGTTTAGGGCTAGGGGTCGGTGCCTACGAGCAGTACTTC. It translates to CASSLGLGVGAYEQYF.

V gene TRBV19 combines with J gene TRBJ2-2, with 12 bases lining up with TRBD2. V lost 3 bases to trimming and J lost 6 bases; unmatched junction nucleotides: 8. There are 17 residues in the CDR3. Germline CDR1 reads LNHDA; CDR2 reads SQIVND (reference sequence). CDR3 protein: CASSIYGPSGRAGELFF. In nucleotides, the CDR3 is TGTGCCAGTAGTATCTATGGCCCTAGCGGGAGGGCCGGGGAGCTGTTTTTT.

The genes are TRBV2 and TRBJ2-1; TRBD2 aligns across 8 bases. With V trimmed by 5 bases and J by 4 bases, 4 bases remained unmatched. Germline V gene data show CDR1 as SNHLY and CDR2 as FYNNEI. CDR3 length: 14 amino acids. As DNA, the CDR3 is TGTGCCAGCAGTTTGACTAGCGATTACAATGAGCAGTTCTTC. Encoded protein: CASSLTSDYNEQFF.

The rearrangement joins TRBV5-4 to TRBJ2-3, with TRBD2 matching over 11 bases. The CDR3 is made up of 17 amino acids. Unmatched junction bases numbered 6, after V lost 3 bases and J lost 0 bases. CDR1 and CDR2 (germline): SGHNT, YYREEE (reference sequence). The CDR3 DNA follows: TGTGCCAGCAGCTCAGGACTAGCGGGCACCAGCACAGATACGCAGTATTTT. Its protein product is CASSSGLAGTSTDTQYF.